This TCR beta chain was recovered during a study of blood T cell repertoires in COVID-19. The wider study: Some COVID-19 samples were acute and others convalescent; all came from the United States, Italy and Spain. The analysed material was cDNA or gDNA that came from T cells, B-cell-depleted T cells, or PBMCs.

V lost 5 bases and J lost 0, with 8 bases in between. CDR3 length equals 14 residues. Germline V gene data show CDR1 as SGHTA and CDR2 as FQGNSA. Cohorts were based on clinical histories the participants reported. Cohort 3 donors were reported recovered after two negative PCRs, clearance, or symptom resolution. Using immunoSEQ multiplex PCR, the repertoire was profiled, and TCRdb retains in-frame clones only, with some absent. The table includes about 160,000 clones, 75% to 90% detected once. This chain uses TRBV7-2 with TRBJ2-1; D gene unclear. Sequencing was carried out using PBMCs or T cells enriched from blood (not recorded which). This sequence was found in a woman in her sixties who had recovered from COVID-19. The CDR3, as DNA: TGTGCCAGCAGCCCTATGAGCTCCTACAATGAGCAGTTCTTC. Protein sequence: CASSPMSSYNEQFF.